This TCR beta chain is drawn from a study of control samples from healthy donors and cancer patients (dated by TCRdb to about 2020). The receptor library was made with the immunoSEQ multiplex PCR assay. Drawn from immuneACCESS, this table holds only the in-frame rearrangements with V and J called that TCRdb kept. Clones are partly lost; checked studies trace under half to an unresolved V gene and leave the rest unexplained. This sample comprises around 94,000 clones, just over 90% of them detected only once. The ten largest make up under 2.5% of the sample. With regard to this clone: The clone's antigen remains unknown. Base qualities were left out, and no much larger clone turns up one base away.

Taken from the germline V gene (reference sequence), the CDR1 and CDR2 loops are MNHEY and SMNVEV. The cysteine opens and the phenylalanine closes a CDR3 of 17 amino acids. Only CDR3 DNA is held: 51 bases, read in frame from base 1. V lost 8 bases and J lost 0 bases; the stretch between them is 22 bases long. The sequenced sample consisted of blood. The TCR sequence derives from a woman aged 18-30 years in good health. The rearrangement combines TRBV27 with TRBJ1-2; TRBD1 is a possible D gene, resting on 6 matching bases. The CDR3 region reads CASPLRGKGVTNYGYTF. The nucleotides read TGTGCCAGCCCACTAAGGGGGAAGGGGGTAACTAACTATGGCTACACCTTC.